This T cell receptor beta chain was found in a study of T cells in localized non-small cell lung cancer. The CDR3 runs 14 residues. The germline V gene has CDR1 MNHEY and CDR2 SVGAGI. The repertoire was sequenced with immunoSEQ multiplex PCR; TCRdb's copy has only in-frame clones and lacks some. The sample holds some 27,000 clones; roughly 89% are singletons and the top ten take approximately 2.9%. The sample in question was peripheral blood, obtained before any cancer treatment. This receptor was identified in a woman aged 18-55 years with stage I lung adenocarcinoma. The chain employs TRBV6-5 and TRBJ2-5; 7 bases agree with TRBD1. The closer fit of TRBJ2-7 to the DNA end suggests the J call may be wrong. CDR3 loop: CASSSRDRRYEQYF. As DNA, the CDR3 is TGTGCCAGCAGTTCACGGGACAGACGATACGAGCAGTACTTC.